The rows below give T cell receptor beta chains drawn from one sample of a study of blood T cell repertoires in COVID-19. The repertoire was sequenced with immunoSEQ multiplex PCR; TCRdb's copy has only in-frame clones and lacks some. The sample lists 45,000 to 55,000 clones, around 73% occurring once. The sequenced sample was PBMCs or T cells enriched from blood (not recorded which). The receptors shown here come from a woman aged 45-65 years with acute COVID-19. CDR3s leave out the opening cysteine and the closing phenylalanine or tryptophan.

V: TRBV12-2
J: TRBJ1-5
CDR3: ASRLRQGSRQPQH

V: TRBV6-5
J: TRBJ2-3
CDR3: ASSYSGGSADTQY

V: TRBV2
J: TRBJ1-1
CDR3: ASREAGGRRGGTEAF

V: TRBV23-1
J: TRBJ1-5
CDR3: ASLPRTGFVRSNQPQH

V: TRBV28
J: TRBJ1-2
CDR3: ASSLRTGQGGYT

V: TRBV5-6
J: TRBJ2-1
CDR3: ASRQGAGVGNEQF

V: TRBV3-1/TRBV3-2
J: TRBJ2-2
CDR3: ASSQPGQGTFGELF

V: TRBV14
J: TRBJ2-7
CDR3: ASSQTREQY

V: TRBV3-1/TRBV3-2
J: TRBJ2-7
CDR3: ASSPTGGREQY

V: TRBV10-3
J: TRBJ1-4
CDR3: AISESRTDNEKLF

V: TRBV11-2
J: TRBJ1-1
CDR3: ASSLEWGAEAF

V: TRBV4-2
J: TRBJ1-1
CDR3: ASSQELARGITEAF

V: TRBV10-3
J: TRBJ2-4
CDR3: AISGDSQGDIQY

V: TRBV18
J: TRBJ1-2
CDR3: ASHGRGPGYGYT

V: TRBV10-2
J: TRBJ2-7
CDR3: ASNSGFEQY

V: TRBV27
J: TRBJ1-1
CDR3: ASSLQGGTEAF

V: TRBV19
J: TRBJ1-2
CDR3: ASSIDPWQAYGYT

V: TRBV12-3/TRBV12-4
J: TRBJ2-2
CDR3: ASILNTGELF

V: TRBV18
J: TRBJ1-5
CDR3: ASSPTTGQPQH

V: TRBV3-1/TRBV3-2
J: TRBJ2-7
CDR3: ASSLAGVSSEQY